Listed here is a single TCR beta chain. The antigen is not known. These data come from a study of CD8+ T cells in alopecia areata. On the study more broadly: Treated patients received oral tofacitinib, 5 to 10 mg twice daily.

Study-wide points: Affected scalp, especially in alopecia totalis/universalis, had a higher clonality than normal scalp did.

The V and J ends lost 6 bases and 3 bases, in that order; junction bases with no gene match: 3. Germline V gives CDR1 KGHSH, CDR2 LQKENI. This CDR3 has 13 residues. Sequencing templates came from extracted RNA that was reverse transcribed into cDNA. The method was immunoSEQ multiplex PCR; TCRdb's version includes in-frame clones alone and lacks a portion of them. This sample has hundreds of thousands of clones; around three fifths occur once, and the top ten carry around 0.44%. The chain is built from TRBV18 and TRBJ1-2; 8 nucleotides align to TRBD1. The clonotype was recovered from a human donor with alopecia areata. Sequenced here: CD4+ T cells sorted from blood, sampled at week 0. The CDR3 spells CASSRGQDYGYTF. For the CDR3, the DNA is TGTGCCAGCTCCCGGGGACAGGACTATGGCTACACCTTC.